A selection of T cell receptor beta chains follows, all from one sample in a study of T cells after yellow fever vaccination. TCRdb re-derived calls from the 5' RACE reads in MiXCR, one entry per CDR3 protein. The repertoire holds about 120,000 distinct CDR3 sequences, under 9% seen once, with about two fifths in the top ten. Sample: CD8+ T cells sorted from PBMCs, taken on the day of the yellow fever booster vaccination. These receptors originate from a man between 18 and 29 years old who received the YFV17D yellow fever vaccine. The CDR3 runs from the conserved cysteine through the conserved F or W. The order of the fields is J gene, D gene, clone size, V gene, CDR3 DNA, CDR3 protein. The D gene is left open where the match is weak. The size entry is marked missing in some rows and otherwise reads once, few, many or a size class.

TRBJ1-2,.,.,TRBV15,TGTGCCACCAGCAGAGATCGTGGCAGTTATGGCTACACCTTC,CATSRDRGSYGYTF
TRBJ2-1,TRBD2,.,TRBV4-2,TGTGCCAGCAGCCAAGATACTAGCGGGGTCTCCTACAATGAGCAGTTCTTC,CASSQDTSGVSYNEQFF
TRBJ2-3,TRBD1,few,TRBV18,TGTGCCAGCTCAGACAGGGGATGGGGCGGAGATACGCAGTATTTT,CASSDRGWGGDTQYF
TRBJ2-4,.,many,TRBV29-1,TGCAGCGTTGGAGGTGAGGTTGGCGGGCACATTCAGTACTTC,CSVGGEVGGHIQYF
TRBJ2-5,.,many,TRBV9,TGTGCCAGCAGCGGGACAGTGGAAGAGACCCAGTACTTC,CASSGTVEETQYF
TRBJ2-1,TRBD2,few,TRBV6-2/TRBV6-3,TGTGCCAGCAGTTACTCGACTAGCGGGGGGTCGTATGAGCAGTTCTTC,CASSYSTSGGSYEQFF
TRBJ2-7,.,.,TRBV5-1,TGCGCCAGCAGCTTGGTAGTAGGACCAGCCTACGAGCAGTACTTC,CASSLVVGPAYEQYF
TRBJ1-1,.,.,TRBV4-3,TGCGCCAGCAGCCAAGTTGGGGGAGTAGCTTTCTTT,CASSQVGGVAFF
TRBJ1-4,.,many,TRBV7-9,TGTGCCAGCAGCCGGACAGATGAAAAACTGTTTTTT,CASSRTDEKLFF
TRBJ2-1,TRBD1,.,TRBV5-1,TGCGCCAGCAGCTTTGGACAGGGGGCCCACCACAATGAGCAGTTCTTC,CASSFGQGAHHNEQFF
TRBJ2-5,TRBD1,few,TRBV11-2,TGTGCCAGCAGCCTTCGACAGGGATGGTTGGAGACCCAGTACTTC,CASSLRQGWLETQYF